This TCR beta chain was captured by sequencing in a study of identical twins. In its sample, this clonotype was seen a few times. V gave up 2 bases and J gave up 5 bases; unmatched junction bases: 16. The CDR3 sequence is 19 residues long. Germline assignment: CDR1 SNHLY and CDR2 FYNNEI. TCRdb processed the 5' RACE reads anew with MiXCR; each CDR3 protein has one entry. Of more than 1.5 million distinct CDR3 sequences listed, around 29% are singletons. This chain joins TRBV2 and TRBJ2-3; TRBD2 matches 10 bases. Sequences were obtained from cord blood. This TCR came from a newborn girl in good health. CDR3 region: CASSERLWSAGGRRDTQYF. CDR3 nucleotide sequence: TGTGCCAGCAGTGAACGCCTGTGGTCAGCGGGGGGGCGTAGAGATACGCAGTATTTT.